These 28 T cell receptor beta chains originate from one sample sequenced in a study of cytomegalovirus exposure and HLA in healthy donors. A multiplex PCR was run with 60 Vbeta primers and 13 Jbeta primers. Produced via immunoSEQ multiplex PCR; TCRdb's table is partial and in-frame only. The table lists over 150,000 clones, 65% to 85% of them singletons. Sequencing was carried out using PBMCs. Source of these receptors: a woman aged 25 to 39 in good health and CMV-seronegative.

This clone was counted only a few times. The chain links TRBV5-1 to TRBJ1-3, with D possibly TRBD1 on 6 matching bases. Germline V gene data show CDR1 as SGHRS and CDR2 as YFSETQ. The length of the CDR3 is 16 residues. Trimming took 0 bases from V and 3 from J, leaving 13 bases between them. The CDR3 here is CASSLGLGRGGNTIYF. The CDR3 region has the DNA TGCGCCAGCAGCTTGGGATTAGGCAGGGGTGGAAACACCATATATTTT.

This chain joins TRBV7-9 and TRBJ1-2; D is possibly TRBD1 (6 bases). The CDR3 consists of 13 residues. Germline lookup yields CDR1 SEHNR and CDR2 FQNEAQ (reference sequence). V was clipped by 3 bases and J by 2 bases, with 7 bases between them. The CDR3 coding sequence is TGTGCCAGCAGCTTTGGGGGCAACTATGGCTACACCTTC. Amino acids: CASSFGGNYGYTF.

The CDR3 DNA sequence: TGCGCCAGCAGCCCCGGATCGGGAGGAAACTCCTACGAGCAGTACTTC. It codes for CASSPGSGGNSYEQYF. The V call is TRBV5-1, the J call TRBJ2-5; 7 bases line up with TRBD2. The J call could be wrong; TRBJ2-7 is a better fit for the DNA end. This CDR3 is built from 16 residues. Germline V lookup: CDR1 SGHRS, CDR2 YFSETQ.

V is TRBV7-9 and J is TRBJ2-6, with a weak D call TRBD2 (6 bases). The length of the CDR3 is 14 residues. Germline V gene sequence: CDR1 SEHNR, CDR2 FQNEAQ (reference sequence). V was clipped by 7 bases and J by 2 bases, with 9 bases between them. CDR3: CASTWGAGANVLTF. CDR3 nucleotides: TGTGCCAGCACATGGGGGGCTGGGGCCAACGTCCTGACTTTC.

The V and J genes are TRBV10-3 and TRBJ1-5; D not certain. The CDR3 loop spans 14 amino acids. In germline, CDR1 is ENHRY, CDR2 SYGVKD. V gave up 1 base and J gave up 3 bases, with 7 bases separating them. The CDR3 spells CAISEYRDNQPQHF. Here the CDR3 DNA reads TGTGCCATCAGTGAGTATAGAGACAATCAGCCCCAGCATTTT.

This sequence joins TRBV25-1 and TRBJ1-2; no clear D gene. CDR1 and CDR2 from the germline V gene are MGHDK and SYGVNS. V lost 1 base to trimming and J lost 8 bases, with 11 bases between them. This CDR3 spans 13 amino acids. The CDR3 nucleotides read TGTGCCAGCAGTGAATTTGATAGTTACGGCTACACCTTC. As protein: CASSEFDSYGYTF.

This clone was seen just once. V and J are TRBV10-3 and TRBJ2-7; 9 nucleotides line up with TRBD1. Germline CDR1 ENHRY, CDR2 SYGVKD. The CDR3 has 12 residues. The V and J ends lost 2 bases and 12 bases, in that order; junction bases with no gene match: 5. CDR3 in DNA: TGTGCCATCAGTGAGGGGACAGGGCGACCGTACTTC. It is translated as CAISEGTGRPYF.

This clone has just a few counts. The junction differs from germline at one of its ends, possibly a read error. This chain uses TRBV18 with TRBJ1-4, with a tentative D call TRBD1 (5 bases). The CDR3 spans 11 residues. Per germline, CDR1 KGHSH and CDR2 LQKENI. The CDR3 DNA reads TGTGCCAGCTCCCCCGGGGGTTTGAAGACTTTT. This encodes CASSPGGLKTF.

This clone was observed once. The J gene is TRBJ2-1, the V gene TRBV9, with 12 bases fitting TRBD2. This CDR3 comprises 13 residues. Germline values: CDR1 SGDLS, CDR2 YYNGEE. Trimming removed 0 bases from V and 15 bases from J; junction bases left unmatched: 4. The CDR3 bases are TGTGCCAGCAGCGTAGGACTAGCGGGAGAATGGTTCTTC. Translated, it gives CASSVGLAGEWFF.

The chain recombines TRBV13 with TRBJ1-2, with no clear D. This CDR3 spans 14 amino acids. Germline CDR1 and CDR2: PRHDT and FYEKMQ (reference sequence). The V end was cut by 0 bases, the J end by 6 bases, with 11 bases between. The CDR3 sequence is CASSLGLRGNGYTF. For the CDR3, the DNA is TGTGCCAGCAGCTTAGGCCTACGAGGGAATGGCTACACCTTC.

The gene calls are TRBV30 and TRBJ1-5; D is perhaps TRBD1 (6 bases). Germline CDR1 GTSNPN, CDR2 SVGIG (reference sequence). V was shortened by 3 bases and J by 4 bases, with 13 bases between the two germline ends. The CDR3 has 14 amino acids. This CDR3 is CAWRPRTANQPQHF. DNA for the CDR3: TGTGCCTGGAGGCCCCGGACAGCAAATCAGCCCCAGCATTTT. The full variable domain, its missing parts supplied by reference TRBV30 and TRBJ1-5, is SQTIHQWPATLVQPVGSPLSLECTVEGTSNPNLYWYRQAAGRGLQLLFYSVGIGQISSEVPQNLSASRPQDRQFILSSKKLLLSDSGFYLCAWRPRTANQPQHFGDGTRLSIL.

The chain carries TRBV10-3 and TRBJ2-3; 9 nucleotides align to TRBD2. This CDR3 region has 16 residues. Germline CDR1 ENHRY, CDR2 SYGVKD. The V segment lost 8 bases and the J segment 4 bases; nucleotides outside the gene matches: 13. CDR3 residues: CAIGILAGGPSDTQYF. The CDR3 region has the DNA TGTGCCATCGGAATATTGGCGGGAGGGCCCTCAGATACGCAGTATTTT.

The chain uses TRBV9 and TRBJ2-1, with 8 bases identical to TRBD2. Trimming cost V 4 bases and J 1 base; bases outside gene matches: 4. This CDR3 is 15 amino acids long. Germline V gene data show CDR1 as SGDLS and CDR2 as YYNGEE. In nucleotides, the CDR3 is TGTGCCAGCAGCCCTGGGACTAGGTCCTACAATGAGCAGTTCTTC. Translating gives CASSPGTRSYNEQFF.

Only one count was recorded for this clone. The gene calls are TRBV11-2 and TRBJ2-7, with D tentatively TRBD2 (8 bases). The CDR3 covers 16 residues. V lost 5 bases, J lost 0 bases, and 17 bases lay in between. Germline V lookup: CDR1 SGHAT, CDR2 FQNNGV. Here the CDR3 DNA reads TGTGCCAGCAGCCGGGGGGGACAGTATAGCTCCTACGAGCAGTACTTC. Translation: CASSRGGQYSSYEQYF.

This chain joins TRBV5-4 and TRBJ2-5, with D maybe TRBD1 (6 bases). With the DNA end fitting TRBJ2-7 better, the J assignment may be wrong. The CDR3 covers 13 residues. The germline V gene has CDR1 SGHNT and CDR2 YYREEE (reference sequence). CDR3 amino acids: CASSLQGPDEQYF. The CDR3 DNA sequence: TGTGCCAGCAGCTTACAGGGACCTGACGAGCAGTACTTC.

This rearrangement joins TRBV19 to TRBJ2-7; the D gene is possibly TRBD1 (6 bases). The germline V and J ends were trimmed by 3 bases and 0 bases, with 12 bases remaining between them. This CDR3 region has 15 residues. CDR1 and CDR2 (germline): LNHDA, SQIVND (reference sequence). The CDR3 protein is CASSMSQGSSYEQYF. CDR3 DNA: TGTGCCAGTAGTATGAGCCAGGGGAGCTCCTACGAGCAGTACTTC.

The chain employs TRBV5-1 and TRBJ2-1; 14 positions match TRBD2. This CDR3 is 14 amino acids long. The germline V gene encodes CDR1 SGHRS and CDR2 YFSETQ. J gave up 8 bases and V 4 bases, and 2 bases lay outside the gene matches. In DNA form, the CDR3 reads TGCGCCAGCAGCGGGGGACTAGCGGGGGATGAGCAGTTCTTC. Translating gives CASSGGLAGDEQFF.

The V call is TRBV19, the J call TRBJ2-6; 8 positions match TRBD1. Germline assignment: CDR1 LNHDA and CDR2 SQIVND (reference sequence). V lost 5 bases, J lost 0 bases, and 15 bases stayed unmatched. The CDR3 runs to 20 residues. CDR3 loop: CASSPNGPGGIFSGANVLTF. In DNA, the CDR3 is TGTGCCAGTAGTCCAAATGGGCCAGGGGGCATCTTCTCTGGGGCCAACGTCCTGACTTTC. The full variable domain, completed using reference TRBV19 and TRBJ2-6, is DGGITQSPKYLFRKEGQNVTLSCEQNLNHDAMYWYRQDPGQGLRLIYYSQIVNDFQKGDIAEGYSVSREKKESFPLTVTSAQKNPTAFYLCASSPNGPGGIFSGANVLTFGAGSRLTVL.

In DNA form, the CDR3 reads TGTGCCAGTAGTGCGTTCCGGGACAGGCTCGCTTCTGGGGCCAACGTCCTGACTTTC. It is translated as CASSAFRDRLASGANVLTF. The chain uses TRBV19 and TRBJ2-6, with 8 positions matching TRBD1. Unmatched junction bases numbered 13, after V lost 5 bases and J lost 1 base. The CDR3 is 19 amino acids. Germline-derived CDR1 and CDR2 are LNHDA and SQIVND (reference sequence).

The chain employs TRBV11-2 and TRBJ1-6, with D unclear. Germline V CDR1 and CDR2: SGHAT, FQNNGV. This CDR3 contains 14 residues. V lost 8 bases to trimming and J lost 7 bases, with 15 bases between them. In DNA, the CDR3 is TGTGCCAGCCTTCCTAAAACGGGAAATTCACCCCTCCACTTT. This translates into CASLPKTGNSPLHF. Full variable domain (rest looked up from reference TRBV11-2 and TRBJ1-6): EAGVAQSPRYKIIEKRQSVAFWCNPISGHATLYWYQQILGQGPKLLIQFQNNGVVDDSQLPKDRFSAERLKGVDSTLKIQPAKLEDSAVYLCASLPKTGNSPLHFGNGTRLTVT.

This clone is a singleton in its sample. The genes are TRBV6-6 and TRBJ1-1; D uncertain. CDR1 MNHNY and CDR2 SVGAGI come from the germline V gene (reference sequence). This CDR3 contains 12 residues. Trimming shortened V by 7 bases and J by 6 bases, and 12 bases separated the two germline ends. CDR3 sequence (DNA): TGTGCCAGCAACGAGAAAGTTTCTGAAGCTTTCTTT. Its translation is CASNEKVSEAFF.

The chain carries TRBV27 and TRBJ1-1; 7 positions agree with TRBD1. The ends lost 5 bases at V and 6 bases at J; junction bases unmatched: 3. The CDR3 has 12 amino acids. CDR1 and CDR2 from the germline V gene are MNHEY and SMNVEV (reference sequence). In DNA form, the CDR3 reads TGTGCCAGCAGTACGGGGACAGCTGAAGCTTTCTTT. As protein: CASSTGTAEAFF.

The chain joins TRBV21-1 to TRBJ1-4; TRBD1 is taken as the D call from the table, unchecked against the DNA. TRBV21-1 is described as a pseudogene. This CDR3 is built from 11 residues. The CDR3 loop is CASRQGEKLFF. The CDR3 DNA reads as TGTGCCAGCAGACAGGGTGAAAAACTGTTTTTT.

The chain couples TRBV19 to TRBJ2-7; 7 bases map to TRBD1. Trimming cost V 6 bases and J 3 bases; bases outside gene matches: 11. CDR1 is LNHDA, CDR2 SQIVND, per germline (reference sequence). The CDR3 contains 15 residues. CDR3 amino acids: CASSDFRDRDYEQYF. The CDR3 DNA reads as TGTGCCAGTAGCGATTTCCGGGACAGAGACTACGAGCAGTACTTC.

This chain joins TRBV18 and TRBJ2-1; TRBD1 agrees at 10 bases. Germline lookup yields CDR1 KGHSH and CDR2 LQKENI. The CDR3 runs 16 residues. J was trimmed by 8 bases and V by 0 bases; bases with no gene match: 7. The DNA for the CDR3 is TGTGCCAGCTCACCACCGGTGGGACAGGGGATCGATGAGCAGTTCTTC. Protein: CASSPPVGQGIDEQFF.

This clone was recorded only once. V gene TRBV5-1 combines with J gene TRBJ1-4; 7 nucleotides match TRBD1. Germline V gene data show CDR1 as SGHRS and CDR2 as YFSETQ. After removal of 2 bases from V and 10 bases from J, the junction contained 11 bases not matched to a gene. The CDR3 consists of 15 residues. This chain's CDR3 is CASSFDRDGLGKLFF. The CDR3 nucleotides read TGCGCCAGCAGCTTCGACAGGGACGGTCTTGGAAAACTGTTTTTT. The variable domain in full, completed from reference TRBV5-1 and TRBJ1-4, reads KAGVTQTPRYLIKTRGQQVTLSCSPISGHRSVSWYQQTPGQGLQFLFEYFSETQRNKGNFPGRFSGRQFSNSRSEMNVSTLELGDSALYLCASSFDRDGLGKLFFGSGTQLSVL.

The chain uses TRBV5-1 and TRBJ1-5, with unresolved D. This CDR3 contains 13 residues. Germline V lookup: CDR1 SGHRS, CDR2 YFSETQ. V was pared by 5 bases and J by 4 bases, with 10 bases between. As DNA, the CDR3 is TGCGCCAGCAGGCAGGAGGCAAATCAGCCCCAGCATTTT. Protein product: CASRQEANQPQHF.

Written as DNA, the CDR3 is TGTGCCAGTAGTATTGGGGTAGCGGTACAAGAGACCCAGTACTTC. Translated, it gives CASSIGVAVQETQYF. The chain links TRBV19 to TRBJ2-5, with a possible D match to TRBD2 (6 bases). V lost 3 bases and J lost 2, with 13 bases in between. This CDR3 comprises 15 residues. CDR1 and CDR2 (germline): LNHDA, SQIVND (reference sequence).